These T cell receptor beta chains were read from a single sample in a study of long-term antiretroviral therapy in people with HIV. Repertoires were generated with immunoSEQ multiplex PCR, while TCRdb's copy carries only in-frame clones and drops some. The data hold roughly 20,000 clones, with 70% to 90% observed a single time. This specimen was unsorted PBMCs, taken 2.3 years after starting antiretroviral therapy. These TCRs come from a man aged 60-69 years with HIV. Each CDR3 is given with its conserved first and last residue. D genes are given only for firm matches. Size is stated for part of the rows, as once, few or many counts, or as a class when the clone is expanded.

v_call: TRBV10-3; clone_size: once; d_call: TRBD2; j_call: TRBJ2-5; cdr3_aa: CAISEIAGVEETQYF; cdr3_nt: TGTGCCATCAGTGAGATCGCGGGGGTGGAAGAGACCCAGTACTTC
v_call: TRBV19; clone_size: few; d_call: TRBD1; j_call: TRBJ1-6; cdr3_aa: CASSWAGGNSPLHF; cdr3_nt: TGTGCCAGTAGTTGGGCAGGGGGAAATTCACCCCTCCACTTT
v_call: TRBV5-1; clone_size: -; d_call: -; j_call: TRBJ2-2; cdr3_aa: CASSLRGSTTGELFF; cdr3_nt: TGCGCCAGCAGCTTGCGAGGGAGCACAACCGGGGAGCTGTTTTTT
v_call: TRBV7-2; clone_size: few; d_call: -; j_call: TRBJ1-2; cdr3_aa: CASSQINYGYTF; cdr3_nt: TGTGCCAGCAGCCAAATTAACTATGGCTACACCTTC
v_call: TRBV2; clone_size: -; d_call: TRBD2; j_call: TRBJ2-3; cdr3_aa: CASSEGLAGDADTQYF; cdr3_nt: TGTGCCAGCAGTGAGGGGCTAGCGGGAGACGCAGATACGCAGTATTTT
v_call: TRBV6-1; clone_size: -; d_call: -; j_call: TRBJ2-2; cdr3_aa: CASSGATNTGELFF; cdr3_nt: TGTGCCAGCAGTGGAGCAACGAACACCGGGGAGCTGTTTTTT
v_call: TRBV19; clone_size: once; d_call: -; j_call: TRBJ1-2; cdr3_aa: CASSIRDTHGYTF; cdr3_nt: TGTGCCAGTAGTATCCGGGACACTCATGGCTACACCTTC
v_call: TRBV18; clone_size: -; d_call: TRBD1; j_call: TRBJ1-2; cdr3_aa: CASSRGTVQATGYTF; cdr3_nt: TGTGCCAGCTCACGAGGGACAGTTCAGGCGACCGGCTACACCTTC
v_call: TRBV7-2; clone_size: -; d_call: TRBD1; j_call: TRBJ2-7; cdr3_aa: CASSEGQGAIYEQYF; cdr3_nt: TGTGCCAGCAGCGAGGGACAGGGGGCTATCTACGAGCAGTACTTC
v_call: TRBV5-1; clone_size: -; d_call: -; j_call: TRBJ2-1; cdr3_aa: CASSLRDNSYNEQFF; cdr3_nt: TGCGCCAGCAGCTTGAGGGACAACTCCTACAATGAGCAGTTCTTC
v_call: TRBV6-6; clone_size: -; d_call: -; j_call: TRBJ2-2; cdr3_aa: CASSKGQSNTGELFF; cdr3_nt: TGTGCCAGCAGCAAGGGACAATCGAACACCGGGGAGCTGTTTTTT
v_call: TRBV2; clone_size: -; d_call: TRBD1; j_call: TRBJ2-1; cdr3_aa: CASRDPGTGKYNEQFF; cdr3_nt: TGTGCCAGCAGGGACCCCGGGACAGGGAAATACAATGAGCAGTTCTTC
v_call: TRBV11-2; clone_size: -; d_call: -; j_call: TRBJ2-1; cdr3_aa: CASYPRLSSYNEQFF; cdr3_nt: TGTGCCAGCTACCCCCGCCTAAGCTCCTACAATGAGCAGTTCTTC
v_call: TRBV6-5; clone_size: -; d_call: -; j_call: TRBJ2-5; cdr3_aa: CASSYSRHQETQYF; cdr3_nt: TGTGCCAGCAGTTACTCCCGGCATCAAGAGACCCAGTACTTC
v_call: TRBV7-3; clone_size: -; d_call: TRBD2; j_call: TRBJ2-1; cdr3_aa: CASTPSGGYEQFF; cdr3_nt: TGTGCCAGCACCCCAAGCGGGGGGTATGAGCAGTTCTTC
v_call: TRBV6-1; clone_size: -; d_call: TRBD2; j_call: TRBJ2-1; cdr3_aa: CASGFRRLAPEQFF; cdr3_nt: TGTGCCAGCGGATTCAGGCGACTAGCACCCGAGCAGTTCTTC
v_call: TRBV14; clone_size: -; d_call: -; j_call: TRBJ2-1; cdr3_aa: CASSLGGSSYNEQFF; cdr3_nt: TGTGCCAGCAGCCTTGGGGGCAGCTCCTACAATGAGCAGTTCTTC
v_call: TRBV6-1; clone_size: -; d_call: -; j_call: TRBJ1-5; cdr3_aa: CASSESSNQPQHF; cdr3_nt: TGTGCCAGCAGTGAGAGTAGCAATCAGCCCCAGCATTTT
v_call: TRBV27; clone_size: -; d_call: -; j_call: TRBJ2-7; cdr3_aa: CASSLGLVRGYEQYF; cdr3_nt: TGTGCCAGCAGTTTGGGGCTAGTCAGGGGCTACGAGCAGTACTTC
v_call: TRBV12-2; clone_size: once; d_call: -; j_call: TRBJ2-2; cdr3_aa: CASRLVRVHTGELFF; cdr3_nt: TGTGCAAGTCGCTTAGTACGGGTCCACACCGGGGAGCTGTTTTTT
v_call: TRBV7-3; clone_size: -; d_call: TRBD1; j_call: TRBJ2-2; cdr3_aa: CASRPTGGVVPGELFF; cdr3_nt: TGTGCCAGCAGACCGACAGGGGGCGTAGTCCCCGGGGAGCTGTTTTTT
v_call: TRBV5-1; clone_size: -; d_call: TRBD2; j_call: TRBJ2-3; cdr3_aa: CASSLGTSGSTDTQYF; cdr3_nt: TGCGCCAGCAGCTTGGGAACTAGCGGTAGCACAGATACGCAGTATTTT
v_call: TRBV6-6; clone_size: -; d_call: -; j_call: TRBJ1-4; cdr3_aa: CASSSVRPEEKLFF; cdr3_nt: TGTGCCAGCAGTTCTGTCCGCCCTGAGGAAAAACTGTTTTTT
v_call: TRBV9; clone_size: -; d_call: -; j_call: TRBJ2-3; cdr3_aa: CASSVVGLEDTQYF; cdr3_nt: TGTGCCAGCAGCGTAGTCGGGTTGGAAGATACGCAGTATTTT
v_call: TRBV5-1; clone_size: -; d_call: TRBD1; j_call: TRBJ1-1; cdr3_aa: CASSLMPTGANTEAFF; cdr3_nt: TGCGCCAGCAGCTTGATGCCCACAGGGGCGAACACTGAAGCTTTCTTT
v_call: TRBV19; clone_size: -; d_call: TRBD1; j_call: TRBJ1-5; cdr3_aa: CASSIRDRGQQPQHF; cdr3_nt: TGTGCCAGTAGTATTAGGGACAGGGGGCAACAGCCCCAGCATTTT
v_call: TRBV5-4; clone_size: -; d_call: TRBD2; j_call: TRBJ2-7; cdr3_aa: CASSYLAGNRYEQYF; cdr3_nt: TGTGCCAGCAGCTACTTAGCGGGGAATCGCTACGAGCAGTACTTC
v_call: TRBV19; clone_size: few; d_call: TRBD1; j_call: TRBJ2-7; cdr3_aa: CASSMGDSSYEQYF; cdr3_nt: TGTGCCAGTAGTATGGGGGACAGCTCCTACGAGCAGTACTTC
v_call: TRBV29-1; clone_size: few; d_call: -; j_call: TRBJ1-2; cdr3_aa: CSVVDGYTF; cdr3_nt: TGCAGCGTTGTTGATGGCTACACCTTC
v_call: TRBV5-4; clone_size: -; d_call: -; j_call: TRBJ2-1; cdr3_aa: CASSHGTFEQFF; cdr3_nt: TGTGCCAGCAGCCACGGGACTTTTGAGCAGTTCTTC
v_call: TRBV19; clone_size: -; d_call: -; j_call: TRBJ2-7; cdr3_aa: CASSIGPGGNNEQYF; cdr3_nt: TGTGCCAGTAGTATAGGACCAGGAGGTAATAACGAGCAGTACTTC
v_call: TRBV7-2; clone_size: -; d_call: -; j_call: TRBJ1-3; cdr3_aa: CASSRPHEGNTIYF; cdr3_nt: TGTGCCAGCAGCCGACCCCACGAGGGAAACACCATATATTTT
v_call: TRBV7-8; clone_size: -; d_call: -; j_call: TRBJ2-2; cdr3_aa: CASSIGGGTNTGELFF; cdr3_nt: TGTGCCAGCAGCATCGGAGGGGGGACGAACACCGGGGAGCTGTTTTTT
v_call: TRBV2; clone_size: -; d_call: -; j_call: TRBJ2-7; cdr3_aa: CARGVVSYEQYF; cdr3_nt: TGTGCCAGGGGGGTGGTTTCCTACGAGCAGTACTTC
v_call: TRBV28; clone_size: -; d_call: -; j_call: TRBJ1-6; cdr3_aa: CASKAGGNSYNSPLHF; cdr3_nt: TGTGCCAGCAAGGCGGGCGGGAACTCCTATAATTCACCCCTCCACTTT
v_call: TRBV5-1; clone_size: -; d_call: -; j_call: TRBJ2-7; cdr3_aa: CASSYYGEQYF; cdr3_nt: TGCGCCAGCAGCTACTATGGGGAGCAGTACTTC